The TCR beta chain under discussion was sequenced for a study of CD8 T cells in ankylosing spondylitis. MiXCR was run by TCRdb on the 5' RACE reads, yielding one entry per CDR3 protein. The table records about 250,000 distinct CDR3 sequences, around 8% of them present only once. Study-wide results and caveats: Researchers reportedly found disease-linked clones significantly enriched in matched ankylosing spondylitis synovial fluid. Made up of eight or nine highly homologous variants, a TCR beta motif appeared characteristic of ankylosing spondylitis blood. Some of these motif variants have turned up before, in reports on reactive arthritis synovial fluid and blood.

This clonotype was counted many times. Its antigen is as yet unknown. Looked up from germline, CDR1 is LGHNA and CDR2 is YSLEER. V dropped 0 bases and J dropped 7 bases, with 15 bases sitting between them. There are 15 residues in the CDR3. The gene calls are TRBV4-3 and TRBJ1-2; perhaps TRBD1 as D (5 bases). The sample was blood, either unsorted or a sorted T cell fraction (not recorded which). This clonotype originated in a female donor with ankylosing spondylitis or in good health (not recorded which). CDR3 sequence (DNA): TGCGCCAGCAGCCAAGAGTGGGCAGGGTCGTCTGGCTACACCTTC. It translates to CASSQEWAGSSGYTF.